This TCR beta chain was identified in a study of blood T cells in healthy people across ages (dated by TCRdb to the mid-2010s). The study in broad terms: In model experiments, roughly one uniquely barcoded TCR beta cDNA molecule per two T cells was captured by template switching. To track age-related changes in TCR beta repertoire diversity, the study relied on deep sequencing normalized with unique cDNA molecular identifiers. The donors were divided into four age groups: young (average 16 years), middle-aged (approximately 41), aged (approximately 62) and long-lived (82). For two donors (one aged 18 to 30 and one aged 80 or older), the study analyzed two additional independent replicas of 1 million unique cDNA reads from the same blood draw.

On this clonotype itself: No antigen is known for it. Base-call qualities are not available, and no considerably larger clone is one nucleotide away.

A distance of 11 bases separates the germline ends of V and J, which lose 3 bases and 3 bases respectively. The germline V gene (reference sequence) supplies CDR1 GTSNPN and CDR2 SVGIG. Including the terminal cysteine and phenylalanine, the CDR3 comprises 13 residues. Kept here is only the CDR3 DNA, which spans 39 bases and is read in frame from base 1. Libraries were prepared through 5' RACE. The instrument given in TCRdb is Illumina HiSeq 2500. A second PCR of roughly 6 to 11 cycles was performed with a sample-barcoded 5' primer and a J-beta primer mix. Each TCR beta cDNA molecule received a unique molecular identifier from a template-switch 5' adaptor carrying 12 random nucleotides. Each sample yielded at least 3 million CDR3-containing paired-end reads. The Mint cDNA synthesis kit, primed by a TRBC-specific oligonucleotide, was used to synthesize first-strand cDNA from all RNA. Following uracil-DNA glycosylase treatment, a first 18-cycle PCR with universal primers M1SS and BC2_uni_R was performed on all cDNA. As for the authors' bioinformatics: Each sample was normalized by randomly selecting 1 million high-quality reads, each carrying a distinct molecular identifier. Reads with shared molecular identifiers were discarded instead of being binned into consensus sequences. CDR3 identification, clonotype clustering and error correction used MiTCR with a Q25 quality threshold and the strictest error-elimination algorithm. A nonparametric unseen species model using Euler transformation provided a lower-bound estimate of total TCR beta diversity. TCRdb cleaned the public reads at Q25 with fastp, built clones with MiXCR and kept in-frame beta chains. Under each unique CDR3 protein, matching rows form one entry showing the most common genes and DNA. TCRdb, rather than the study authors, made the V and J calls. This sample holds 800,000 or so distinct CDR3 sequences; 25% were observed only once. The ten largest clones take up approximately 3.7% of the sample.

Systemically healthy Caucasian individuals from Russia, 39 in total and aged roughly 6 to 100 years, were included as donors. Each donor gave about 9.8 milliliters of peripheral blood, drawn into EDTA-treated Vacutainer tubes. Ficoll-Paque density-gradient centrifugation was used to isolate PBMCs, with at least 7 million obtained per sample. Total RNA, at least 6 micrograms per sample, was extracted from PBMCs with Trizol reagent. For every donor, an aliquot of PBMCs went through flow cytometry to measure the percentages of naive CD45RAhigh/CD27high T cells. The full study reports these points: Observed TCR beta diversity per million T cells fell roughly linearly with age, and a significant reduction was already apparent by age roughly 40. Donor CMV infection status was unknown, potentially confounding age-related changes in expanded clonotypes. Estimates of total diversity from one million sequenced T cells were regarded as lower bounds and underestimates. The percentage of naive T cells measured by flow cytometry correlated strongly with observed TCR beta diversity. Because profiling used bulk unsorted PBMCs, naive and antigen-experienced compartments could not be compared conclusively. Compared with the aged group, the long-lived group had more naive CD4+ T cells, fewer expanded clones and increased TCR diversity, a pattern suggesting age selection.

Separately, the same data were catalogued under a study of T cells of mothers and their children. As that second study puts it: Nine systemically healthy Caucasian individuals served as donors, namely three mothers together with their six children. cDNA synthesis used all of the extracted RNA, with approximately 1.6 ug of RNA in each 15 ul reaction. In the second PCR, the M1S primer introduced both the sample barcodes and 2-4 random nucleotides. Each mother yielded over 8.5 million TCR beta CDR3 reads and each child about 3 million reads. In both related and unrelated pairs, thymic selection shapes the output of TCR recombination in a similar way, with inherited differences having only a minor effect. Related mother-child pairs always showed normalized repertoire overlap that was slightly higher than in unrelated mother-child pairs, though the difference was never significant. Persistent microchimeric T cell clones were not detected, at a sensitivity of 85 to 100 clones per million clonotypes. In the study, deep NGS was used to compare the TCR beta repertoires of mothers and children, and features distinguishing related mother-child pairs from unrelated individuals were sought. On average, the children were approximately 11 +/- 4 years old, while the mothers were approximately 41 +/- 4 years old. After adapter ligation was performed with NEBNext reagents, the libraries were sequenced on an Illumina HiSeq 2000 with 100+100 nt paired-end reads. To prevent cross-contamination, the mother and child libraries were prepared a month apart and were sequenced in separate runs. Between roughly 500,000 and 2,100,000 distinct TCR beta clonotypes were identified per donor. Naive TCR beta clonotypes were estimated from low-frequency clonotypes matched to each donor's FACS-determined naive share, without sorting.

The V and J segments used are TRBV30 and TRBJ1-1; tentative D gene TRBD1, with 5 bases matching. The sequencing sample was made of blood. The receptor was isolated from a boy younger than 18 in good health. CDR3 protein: CAWRGPGDTEAFF. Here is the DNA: TGTGCCTGGAGGGGACCCGGGGACACTGAAGCTTTCTTT.